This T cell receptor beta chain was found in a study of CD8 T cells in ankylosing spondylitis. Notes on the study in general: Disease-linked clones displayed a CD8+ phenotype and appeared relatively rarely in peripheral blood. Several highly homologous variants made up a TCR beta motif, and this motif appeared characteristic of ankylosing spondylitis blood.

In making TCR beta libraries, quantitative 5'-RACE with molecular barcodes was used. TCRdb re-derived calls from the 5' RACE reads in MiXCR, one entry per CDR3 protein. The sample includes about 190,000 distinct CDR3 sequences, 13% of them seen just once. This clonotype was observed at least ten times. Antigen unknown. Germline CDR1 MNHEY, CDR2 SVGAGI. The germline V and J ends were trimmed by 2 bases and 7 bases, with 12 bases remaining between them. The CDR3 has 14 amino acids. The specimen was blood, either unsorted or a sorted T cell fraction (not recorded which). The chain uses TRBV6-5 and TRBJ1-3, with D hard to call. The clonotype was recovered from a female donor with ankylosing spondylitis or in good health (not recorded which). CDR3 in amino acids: CASSYVHNGNTIYF. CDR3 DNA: TGTGCCAGCAGTTACGTCCATAATGGTAACACCATATATTTT.